These 21 T cell receptor beta chains came from one sample sequenced in a study of blood T cells in healthy people across ages. Primers used in a second PCR of roughly 7 to 11 cycles were a sample-barcoded 5' primer and a J-beta primer mix. TCRdb independently ran MiXCR on the 5' RACE reads; one entry per CDR3 protein. In the table there are 850,000 to 1,000,000 distinct CDR3 sequences, roughly 50% of which are singletons. Sample: blood. These receptors were obtained from a man under 40 in good health.

The chain combines TRBV20-1 with TRBJ2-3; tentatively, D is TRBD1 (6 bases). Trimming removed 0 bases from V and 5 bases from J, with 12 bases in between. Germline CDR1 DFQATT, CDR2 SNEGSKA (reference sequence). This CDR3 is 14 amino acids long. In DNA form, the CDR3 reads TGCAGTGCTAGAGATCTGGGGGCCGGAGATACGCAGTATTTT. Residues: CSARDLGAGDTQYF.

The rearrangement links TRBV6-5 to TRBJ2-1; perhaps D is TRBD1 or TRBD2 (6 bases each). CDR3 length: 16 residues. The V and J ends lost 4 bases and 6 bases respectively, with 19 bases between them. Germline V gene lookup returns CDR1 MNHEY and CDR2 SVGAGI. In nucleotides, the CDR3 is TGTGCCAGCAGTTCCCTCAAGGGGGGCGAGGGCAATGAGCAGTTCTTC. This gives the protein CASSSLKGGEGNEQFF.

In this sample, this clonotype turned up a few times. This chain links TRBV6-6 with TRBJ2-7; TRBD2 agrees at 7 bases. This CDR3 has 16 amino acids. Per germline, CDR1 MNHNY and CDR2 SVGAGI (reference sequence). Unmatched junction bases numbered 12, after V lost 5 bases and J lost 2 bases. CDR3 region: CASSNPVGGGTYEQYF. The CDR3 DNA is TGTGCCAGCAGTAACCCAGTAGGCGGGGGAACCTACGAGCAGTACTTC.

In its sample, this clonotype was seen a few times. The rearrangement uses TRBV5-5 and TRBJ2-7; D possibly matches TRBD1 or TRBD2 (5 bases each). The CDR3 is 15 residues long. Germline CDR1 is SGHKS and CDR2 is YYEKEE (reference sequence). Trimming stripped 6 bases from V and 0 bases from J, with 16 bases between. CDR3 amino acids: CASTQNPGSSYEQYF. As DNA, the CDR3 is TGTGCCAGCACCCAGAACCCAGGGAGCTCCTACGAGCAGTACTTC.

The genes are TRBV27 and TRBJ2-7; 8 bases are a match to TRBD2. Germline V CDR1 and CDR2: MNHEY, SMNVEV (reference sequence). Germline trimming cut 5 bases from V and 2 bases from J; bases unmatched to any gene: 8. This CDR3 region has 15 residues. This CDR3 is CASSLRAGRAYEQYF. Written as DNA, the CDR3 is TGTGCCAGCAGTCTCCGAGCCGGGAGGGCCTACGAGCAGTACTTC.

The rearrangement uses TRBV27 and TRBJ2-1; 8 bases line up with TRBD2. The length of the CDR3 is 16 residues. Trimming removed 2 bases from V and 9 bases from J; junction bases left unmatched: 12. Germline-derived CDR1 and CDR2 are MNHEY and SMNVEV (reference sequence). This CDR3 reads CASSLPTGGSSGEQFF. The CDR3 nucleotides read TGTGCCAGCAGTTTACCTACGGGAGGGTCATCCGGTGAGCAGTTCTTC.

This clonotype was seen more than once but under ten times. CDR3 in amino acids: CASSVGLAVTASTDTQYF. The CDR3 region has the DNA TGTGCCAGCAGCGTAGGGCTAGCGGTTACTGCTAGCACAGATACGCAGTATTTT. V usage is TRBV9 and J usage is TRBJ2-3, with 7 bases fitting TRBD2. Germline assignment: CDR1 SGDLS and CDR2 YYNGEE. This CDR3 has 18 amino acids. J gave up 0 bases and V 0 bases, and 10 bases lay outside the gene matches. The whole variable domain, remainder taken from reference TRBV9 and TRBJ2-3, is DSGVTQTPKHLITATGQRVTLRCSPRSGDLSVYWYQQSLDQGLQFLIQYYNGEERAKGNILERFSAQQFPDLHSELNLSSLELGDSALYFCASSVGLAVTASTDTQYFGPGTRLTVL.

In its sample, this clonotype was seen many times. V usage is TRBV12-3 or TRBV12-4 and J usage is TRBJ2-3, with a tentative D call TRBD1 (6 bases). Deletions cut 1 base from V and 3 bases from J, with 14 bases between. The CDR3 contains 16 residues. CDR3 amino acids: CASSLGAGARTDTQYF. The CDR3 nucleotides read TGTGCCAGCAGTTTAGGGGCAGGGGCTAGGACAGATACGCAGTATTTT.

A note on this clonotype: A read error may account for a junction end that differs from germline. The rearrangement links TRBV10-3 to TRBJ2-7; a possible D gene is TRBD2 (5 bases). Germline V gene lookup returns CDR1 ENHRY and CDR2 SYGVKD. This CDR3 spans 12 amino acids. CDR3 sequence (DNA): TGTGCCACCAGTGATAGCGATTACGAGCAGTACTTC. It is translated as CATSDSDYEQYF.

The chain combines TRBV4-2 with TRBJ2-5, with D perhaps matching TRBD1 (5 bases). Germline values: CDR1 LGHNA, CDR2 YNFKEQ. CDR3 size: 16 residues. Trimming took off 1 base at V and 4 bases at J, with 16 bases between the two ends. The CDR3 sequence: CASSQGEARDSETQYF. CDR3 DNA sequence: TGTGCCAGCAGCCAAGGAGAGGCCAGGGATTCAGAGACCCAGTACTTC.

This clonotype was seen a handful of times. V and J are TRBV28 and TRBJ2-1; D is unresolved. The CDR3 is 15 residues long. CDR1 MDHEN and CDR2 SYDVKM come from the germline V gene. Trimming shortened V by 2 bases and J by 3 bases, and 11 bases separated the two germline ends. The CDR3 protein is CASSLRLEVYNEQFF. The CDR3 coding sequence is TGTGCCAGCAGTTTAAGGCTAGAAGTCTACAATGAGCAGTTCTTC.

This chain links TRBV27 with TRBJ2-3; 9 bases are a match to TRBD2. The CDR3 totals 16 residues. Germline lookup yields CDR1 MNHEY and CDR2 SMNVEV (reference sequence). V was pared by 0 bases and J by 6 bases, with 7 bases of the junction left unmatched. Here the CDR3 DNA reads TGTGCCAGCAGTTTATCTTTAGCGGGAGTGATGGATACGCAGTATTTT. Amino acids: CASSLSLAGVMDTQYF.

For this clonotype: At one end the junction does not follow the germline gene, possibly because of a read error. The CDR3 sequence is CTSSEGGYQPQHF. For the CDR3, the DNA is TGTACCAGCAGCGAGGGGGGTTACCAGCCCCAGCATTTT. The chain employs TRBV7-6 and TRBJ1-5; the D gene is possibly TRBD1 (6 bases). Germline lookup yields CDR1 SGHVS and CDR2 FNYEAQ. The length of the CDR3 is 13 residues.

The J gene is TRBJ2-7, the V gene TRBV3-1; no clear D gene. Trimming removed 1 base at V and 10 bases at J, with 8 bases between. This CDR3 contains 11 residues. Germline V gene lookup returns CDR1 LGHDT and CDR2 YNNKEL (reference sequence). Here the CDR3 reads CASSQGPKQYF. The CDR3 nucleotides read TGTGCCAGCAGCCAAGGACCGAAACAGTACTTC.

The chain carries TRBV10-3 and TRBJ2-5; D is possibly TRBD2 (5 bases). Germline-derived CDR1 and CDR2 are ENHRY and SYGVKD. The CDR3 contains 15 residues. The V end lost 0 bases, the J end lost 6 bases, and 14 bases lay between the germline ends. In nucleotides, the CDR3 is TGTGCCATCAGTGAGTCGAAGGGCGCGGGTCAGACCCAGTACTTC. This sequence encodes CAISESKGAGQTQYF.

This clonotype occurred once. In nucleotides, the CDR3 is TGTGCCAGCAGGACCGCTGGTGGCCCCTACGAGCAGTACTTC. It encodes CASRTAGGPYEQYF. This chain links TRBV7-2 with TRBJ2-7, with unresolved D. V shed 6 bases and J shed 2 bases, with 14 bases lying between them. Per the germline V gene, CDR1 is SGHTA and CDR2 is FQGNSA. CDR3 length equals 14 residues.

The chain is built from TRBV27 and TRBJ1-1; D not resolved. This CDR3 spans 15 amino acids. V lost 0 bases and J 2 bases, leaving 10 bases between the germline ends. Germline V lookup: CDR1 MNHEY, CDR2 SMNVEV (reference sequence). In DNA, the CDR3 is TGTGCCAGCAGTTTATCTCCAACCACCAACACTGAAGCTTTCTTT. This encodes CASSLSPTTNTEAFF.

Written as DNA, the CDR3 is TGTGCCAGCAGCGTCTCTAGCGGGGAGAGTACAGATACGCAGTATTTT. It specifies CASSVSSGESTDTQYF. The chain recombines TRBV9 with TRBJ2-3; 9 bases are a match to TRBD2. The CDR3 is made up of 16 amino acids. The germline V gene has CDR1 SGDLS and CDR2 YYNGEE. J lost 3 bases, V lost 2 bases, and 7 bases had no gene match.

This clonotype was seen only a few times. The chain joins TRBV2 to TRBJ1-1, with no clear D. The CDR3 covers 14 residues. Per germline, CDR1 SNHLY and CDR2 FYNNEI. V dropped 4 bases and J dropped 0 bases, with 9 bases sitting between them. The CDR3 DNA reads TGTGCCAGCAGTGTAGGCCCTATGAACACTGAAGCTTTCTTT. Encoded protein: CASSVGPMNTEAFF.

To note about this clonotype: A read error may explain this, as a much larger clone is one base away. The genes are TRBV12-3 or TRBV12-4 and TRBJ1-5; D is unclear. The length of the CDR3 is 13 residues. CDR3 residues: CASSLSTNQLQHF. Written as DNA, the CDR3 is TGTGCCAGCAGTTTGAGTACCAATCAGCTCCAGCATTTT.

The chain joins TRBV5-1 to TRBJ1-4, with 7 bases lining up with TRBD1. V trimming: 0 bases; J trimming: 8 bases; junction bases outside the gene matches: 7. Germline CDR1 and CDR2: SGHRS and YFSETQ. The CDR3 has 15 residues. The CDR3 nucleotides are TGCGCCAGCAGCTTGGAGGGACAGACCTACGAAAAACTGTTTTTT. This gives the protein CASSLEGQTYEKLFF.